The clone carrying this T cell receptor (beta chain) was recorded at least ten times. The data were taken from a study of human T cells and chemical hapten exposure. The CDR3 has 14 residues. Trimming took 2 bases from V and 6 from J, leaving 11 bases between them. In the original processing: A per-sample median of roughly 96,000 TCRs was observed, with a range of roughly 20,000 to 690,600. From the RACE reads, TCRdb called clonotypes with MiXCR, one entry per CDR3 protein. The V and J calls, along with clone size, are taken from TCRdb and not from the paper's own processing. The table lists roughly 130,000 distinct CDR3 sequences, approximately 9% of them singletons. Indicated time point: healthy volunteer bleed at 2 weeks. Blood, whole and unfractionated, served as the source for total RNA extraction.

The source is a male donor in good health. Some clones in this sample may be carry-over from other donors' samples. This chain connects TRBV12-3 or TRBV12-4 to TRBJ1-5, with D possibly matching TRBD1 (6 bases). The sequenced material came from whole blood. CDR3: CASSLRDTAQPQHF. CDR3 coding DNA: TGTGCCAGCAGTTTACGGGACACGGCTCAGCCCCAGCATTTT.